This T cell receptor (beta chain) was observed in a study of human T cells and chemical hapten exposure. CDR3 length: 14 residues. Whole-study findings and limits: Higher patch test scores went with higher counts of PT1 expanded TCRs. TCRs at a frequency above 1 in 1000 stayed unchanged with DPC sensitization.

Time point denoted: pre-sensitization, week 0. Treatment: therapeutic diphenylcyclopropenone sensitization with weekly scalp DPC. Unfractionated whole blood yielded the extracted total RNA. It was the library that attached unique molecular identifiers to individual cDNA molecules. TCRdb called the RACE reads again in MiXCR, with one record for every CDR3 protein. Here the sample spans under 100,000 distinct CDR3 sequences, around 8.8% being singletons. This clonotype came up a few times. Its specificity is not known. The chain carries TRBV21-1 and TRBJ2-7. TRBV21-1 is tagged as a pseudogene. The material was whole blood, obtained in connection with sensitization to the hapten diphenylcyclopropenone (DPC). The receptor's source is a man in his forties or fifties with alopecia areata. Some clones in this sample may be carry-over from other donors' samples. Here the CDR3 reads CASPTADYPYEQYF. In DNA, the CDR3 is TGTGCCAGCCCCACGGCCGATTATCCCTACGAGCAGTACTTC.